The present T cell receptor beta chain was sequenced within a study of T cells in women clearing cervical HPV infection (dated by TCRdb to 2016 to 2019). Background on the whole study: The cases were under 30 women with histologically confirmed HPV16-related CIN3 or worse, and 2 of these cases were invasive cancers. The controls were over 20 women whose single incident HPV16 infection cleared within 12 months with no development of precancer or cancer. Blood from cases was collected at the visit where the lesion was first found, while blood from controls was collected once the infection could no longer be detected. For cases, the median interval between lesion detection and blood sampling was about 150 days, with an interquartile range of about 85 to 210 days. Because only a few women had HLA typing data, the possibility that HLA type acted as a confounder could not be ruled out. Nested within Costa Rica's Guanacaste HPV Natural History Study, an exploratory proof-of-principle case-control study compared TCR repertoires across cervical HPV16 outcomes. Cases and controls were matched on year of sample collection and on age within five years. Cases had a median age of roughly 30 years compared with roughly 37 for controls, and baseline characteristics showed no significant differences between the groups. The parent cohort enrolled roughly 9,400 women aged 18 or older in Guanacaste, Costa Rica, in about 1992 to 1995 and followed the women for six to eight years. Quality controls consisted of five blinded duplicates per group, for a total of approximately 60 samples made up of some 50 participants and around ten replicates.

TCR beta CDR3 regions were amplified by multiplex PCR using the immunoSEQ assay from an average of about 1,200 ng genomic DNA per sample. Primer bias was corrected in the assay by using a complete synthetic TCR repertoire to establish an amplification baseline. The amplicons were sequenced using the Illumina platform. As for the authors' bioinformatics: Sequence errors were corrected by clustering with frequency ratios and a modified nearest-neighbor algorithm, and the sequences were then analyzed in the immunoSEQ Analyzer using IMGT gene definitions. At each rarefaction depth, TCR richness and evenness were averaged across 20 rarefaction repeats, and samples with fewer sequences than that depth were excluded. Relative abundances of V, D and J genes were compared between groups using Wilcoxon rank sum tests, with FDR correction applied. An intraclass correlation of approximately 96% for TCR richness and an average of about 73% across about 66 gene segments were obtained from the blinded duplicates. Not all clones reach the TCRdb copy of this immuneACCESS table, which keeps in-frame sequences only. Checked studies attribute under half of the gap to unresolved V genes and leave the rest unexplained. Clone size and the V and J calls come from that table; the DNA yielded D and trimming. The sample table on file contains about 34,000 clones. The top ten hold approximately 2.8% of the sample.

The full study reports these points: The cross-sectional design could not show whether associations preceded infection or resulted from it; effector/memory subsets and HPV-specific T cells were not isolated. Cases had lower TRBV6-7 relative abundance than controls (about 0.1% versus 0.15%; Bonferroni P = 0.0008). Because the number of T cells per sample was unknown, the richness differences could reflect varying T-cell content rather than repertoire biology. Cases were distinguished from controls with an estimated AUC of about 0.78 by random forest classifiers combining richness and V gene abundances. TCR repertoire richness was significantly higher in CIN3+ cases than in controls across sequencing depths, while evenness did not differ.

Every participant had a single incident cervical HPV16 infection, and prevalent HPV16 infections were excluded. Cervical HPV DNA was detected with MY09/MY11 PCR, and genotyping was done with dot-blot hybridization. Around 15 mL of heparinized blood were centrifuged, and the buffy coat was split into aliquots, frozen at -30 degrees C, and then kept at -80 degrees C. Genomic DNA was extracted from buffy coat specimens using QIAGEN kits. Comment on this clone: The antigen it recognizes is unknown. Sequencing ends 3 residues short of the CDR3 end; the germline J gene provides the rest.

Looking up the germline V gene yields CDR1 SGHDN and CDR2 FVKESK. The CDR3, from cysteine to phenylalanine, totals 14 residues. Shown are 33 bases from within the CDR3, in frame from base 1. V and J lose 4 bases and 7 bases, and a span of 11 bases separates them. The rearrangement combines TRBV14 with TRBJ1-6; the D gene lacks a confident call. Sequenced material: blood buffy coat. The sequence was collected from a woman aged 18 to 69 with a cervical HPV16 infection that either progressed to CIN3+ or cleared (not recorded which). The sequenced part of the CDR3 DNA is TGTGCCAGCAGCCTCCACCCCGGGAATTCACCC. This codes for CASSLHPGNSP. The CDR3 reads in full as CASSLHPGNSPLHF.